A selection of T cell receptor beta chains follows, all from one sample in a study of T cells in Graves' hyperthyroidism and ophthalmopathy. TCRdb re-analysed the multiplex PCR reads in MiXCR, keeping a single row per CDR3 protein. The sample consists of 800,000 or so distinct CDR3 sequences, over 35% of them appearing once. The sequenced sample consisted of blood. The receptors here all came from a man between 18 and 35 years old with Graves' hyperthyroidism. CDR3s include the opening cysteine and the closing phenylalanine or tryptophan. The D gene is left open where the match is weak. Not all rows give a size; the values are once, few, many and, for expanded clones, a class.

V	size	J	D	DNA	CDR3
TRBV6-1	once	TRBJ1-5	NA	TGTGCCAGCAGCCCTCAAGTCGGGAGCAATCAGCCCCAGCATTTT	CASSPQVGSNQPQHF
TRBV3-1	NA	TRBJ2-7	TRBD1	TGTGCCAGCAGCCAGGGACAGGGTATTTACTACGAGCAGTACTTC	CASSQGQGIYYEQYF
TRBV24-1	NA	TRBJ1-1	NA	TGTGCCACCTCGGGGTCAGGAACTGAAGCTTTCTTT	CATSGSGTEAFF
TRBV3-1	NA	TRBJ1-1	NA	TGTGCCAGCAGCCAAGGACCTACGGGTGCGGACACTGAAGCTTTCTTT	CASSQGPTGADTEAFF
TRBV5-1	NA	TRBJ1-1	NA	TGCGCCAGCAGCGATGGCGGGGGGCGCACTGAAGCTTTCTTT	CASSDGGGRTEAFF
TRBV28	few	TRBJ1-5	NA	TGTGCCAGCACCCTCTACAGGGCTCAGCCCCAGCATTTT	CASTLYRAQPQHF
TRBV10-3	NA	TRBJ2-6	NA	TGTGCCATCGAACCTAGGGGGTCCGGGGCCAACGTCCTGACTTTC	CAIEPRGSGANVLTF
TRBV6-5	few	TRBJ2-5	NA	TGTGCCAGCAGTACGGGGGACAGCGGCTTCCAGTACTTC	CASSTGDSGFQYF
TRBV29-1	many	TRBJ1-6	TRBD1	TGCAGCGTTGCTACGGGACAGGGGGCTTATTCACCCCTCCACTTT	CSVATGQGAYSPLHF
TRBV7-9	many	TRBJ2-5	TRBD1	TGTGCCAGCAGCCCGACAGGGGAAGAGACCCAGTACTTC	CASSPTGEETQYF